The 10 T cell receptor beta chains given below trace back to one sample, sequenced in a study of control samples from healthy donors and cancer patients. Sequencing was performed with immunoSEQ multiplex PCR; in TCRdb, only in-frame clones are kept and a portion is missing. The sample lists 55,000 to 65,000 clones, around 87% occurring once. Material: PBMCs. Receptors were obtained from a woman aged 55-70 years with lung cancer.

The chain joins TRBV5-4 to TRBJ2-3, with 13 nucleotides matching TRBD2. V shed 5 bases and J 5 bases; nucleotides not matched to a gene: 8. The germline V gene encodes CDR1 SGHNT and CDR2 YYREEE (reference sequence). CDR3 length: 16 residues. The CDR3 DNA sequence: TGTGCCAGCAGTCCCCGGACTAGCGGGAGAGGAGATACGCAGTATTTT. Translated: CASSPRTSGRGDTQYF.

The genes are TRBV3-1 (or the pseudogene TRBV3-2) and TRBJ1-1; maybe TRBD1 (5 bases). The V and J ends lost 7 bases and 3 bases respectively, with 12 bases between them. Germline lookup yields CDR1 LGHDT and CDR2 YNNKEL (reference sequence). The CDR3 extends over 13 amino acids. CDR3 in DNA: TGTGCCAGCAACCGACAGACAGACACTGAAGCTTTCTTT. It encodes CASNRQTDTEAFF.

This chain joins TRBV19 and TRBJ1-2, with TRBD1 as a possible D gene (5 bases). Germline values: CDR1 LNHDA, CDR2 SQIVND (reference sequence). The CDR3 is 14 amino acids. V was cut by 3 bases and J by 2 bases, with 10 bases left in between. CDR3 DNA: TGTGCCAGTAGTATCGCAGGGAGGAACTATGGCTACACCTTC. Its protein is CASSIAGRNYGYTF.

The gene calls are TRBV12-3 or TRBV12-4 and TRBJ2-5; D perhaps matches TRBD2 (6 bases). The CDR3 loop spans 13 amino acids. V lost 3 bases and J 5 bases, leaving 10 bases between the germline ends. The chain's CDR3 is CASSFRGRETQYF. The CDR3 coding sequence is TGTGCCAGCAGTTTTCGGGGGAGGGAGACCCAGTACTTC.

This clone was detected a few times. The chain couples TRBV7-2 to TRBJ2-1, with TRBD1 as a possible D gene (6 bases). The germline V gene encodes CDR1 SGHTA and CDR2 FQGNSA. Trimming stripped 4 bases from V and 4 bases from J, with 14 bases between. This CDR3 is built from 15 residues. CDR3 in amino acids: CASSSTGTNYNEQFF. CDR3 bases: TGTGCCAGCAGCTCAACCGGGACAAATTACAATGAGCAGTTCTTC.

This chain connects TRBV28 to TRBJ2-7, with D unresolved. Germline values: CDR1 MDHEN, CDR2 SYDVKM. The V and J ends lost 10 bases and 6 bases respectively, with 10 bases between them. This CDR3 contains 10 residues. The CDR3 loop is CATRALEQYF. Written as DNA, the CDR3 is TGTGCCACCCGGGCCCTCGAGCAGTACTTC.

The rearrangement joins TRBV4-1 to TRBJ2-7; D remains ambiguous. The CDR3 contains 16 residues. Trimming stripped 0 bases from V and 0 bases from J, with 12 bases between. Germline CDR1 MGHRA, CDR2 YSYEKL. The CDR3 spells CASSQEGSARSYEQYF. The CDR3 region has the DNA TGCGCCAGCAGCCAAGAAGGCAGCGCCCGCTCCTACGAGCAGTACTTC.

This clone was seen just once. The chain combines TRBV24-1 with TRBJ1-2; D might be TRBD1 (6 bases). V lost 3 bases, J lost 6 bases, and 19 bases lay in between. The CDR3 covers 16 residues. CDR1 KGHDR and CDR2 SFDVKD come from the germline V gene. Here the CDR3 reads CATSDGTGSGIDGYTF. The CDR3 bases are TGTGCCACCAGTGATGGTACAGGGTCGGGTATAGATGGCTACACCTTC.

The genes are TRBV29-1 and TRBJ2-3, with D hard to call. Trimming took off 0 bases at V and 3 bases at J, with 4 bases between the two ends. The CDR3 extends over 12 amino acids. CDR1 is SQVTM, CDR2 ANQGSEA, per germline. CDR3 sequence (DNA): TGCAGCGTTGAAGATGGGACAGATACGCAGTATTTT. Translating gives CSVEDGTDTQYF.

J is TRBJ2-1 and V is TRBV6-5; D perhaps matches TRBD2 (7 bases). This CDR3 region has 16 residues. Deletions cut 2 bases from V and 9 bases from J, with 20 bases between. The germline CDR1 and CDR2 sequences are MNHEY and SVGAGI. CDR3 amino acids: CASSYTEGGGHGEQFF. DNA of the CDR3: TGTGCCAGCAGTTACACCGAGGGGGGGGGCCATGGTGAGCAGTTCTTC.